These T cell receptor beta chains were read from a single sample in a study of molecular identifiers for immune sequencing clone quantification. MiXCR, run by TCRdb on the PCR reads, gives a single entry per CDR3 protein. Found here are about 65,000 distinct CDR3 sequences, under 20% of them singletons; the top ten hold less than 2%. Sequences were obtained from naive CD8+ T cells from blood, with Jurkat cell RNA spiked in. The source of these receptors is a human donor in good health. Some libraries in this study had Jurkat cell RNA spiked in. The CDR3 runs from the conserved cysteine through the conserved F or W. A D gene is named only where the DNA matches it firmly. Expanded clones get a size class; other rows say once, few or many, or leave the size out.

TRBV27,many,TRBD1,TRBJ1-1,CASTPSGTGEAFF,TGTGCCAGCACCCCTTCCGGGACAGGTGAAGCTTTCTTT
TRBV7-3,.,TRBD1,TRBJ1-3,CASSANVADRASGNTIYF,TGTGCCAGCAGCGCCAACGTTGCCGACAGGGCCTCTGGAAACACCATATATTTT
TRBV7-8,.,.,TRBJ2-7,CASSFTGGGFYEQYF,TGTGCCAGCAGCTTTACAGGAGGCGGTTTCTACGAGCAGTACTTC
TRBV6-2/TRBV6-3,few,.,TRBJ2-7,CASAAQGGYSYEQYF,TGTGCCAGCGCCGCCCAGGGCGGGTACTCCTACGAGCAGTACTTC
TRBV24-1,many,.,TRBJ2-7,CATIQGGSEQYF,TGTGCCACCATCCAAGGGGGGTCGGAGCAGTACTTC
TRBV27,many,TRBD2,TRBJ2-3,CASSATAGGTDTQYF,TGTGCCAGCAGTGCCACGGCGGGAGGCACAGATACGCAGTATTTT
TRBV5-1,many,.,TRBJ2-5,CASSSRSEETQYF,TGCGCCAGCAGCTCCCGATCCGAAGAGACCCAGTACTTC
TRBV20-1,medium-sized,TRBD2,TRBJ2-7,CSATGTSIHEQYF,TGCAGTGCTACCGGGACTAGCATCCACGAGCAGTACTTC
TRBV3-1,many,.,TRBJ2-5,CASSQRQNQETQYF,TGTGCCAGCAGCCAAAGGCAGAACCAAGAGACCCAGTACTTC
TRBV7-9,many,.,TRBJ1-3,CASSLDSSGNTIYF,TGTGCCAGCAGCCTAGACAGCTCTGGAAACACCATATATTTT
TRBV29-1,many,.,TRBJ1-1,CSASTGGNTEAFF,TGCAGCGCTTCAACAGGCGGAAACACTGAAGCTTTCTTT
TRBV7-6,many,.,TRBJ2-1,CASSPGTYNEQFF,TGTGCCAGCAGCCCCGGGACGTACAATGAGCAGTTCTTC
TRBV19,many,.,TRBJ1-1,CASRITTGPGADTEAFF,TGTGCCAGTCGAATTACGACAGGACCGGGCGCGGACACTGAAGCTTTCTTT
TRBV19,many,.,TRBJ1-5,CASSTNSNQPQHF,TGTGCCAGTAGTACCAATAGCAATCAGCCCCAGCATTTT
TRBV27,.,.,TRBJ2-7,CASRGDYYEQYF,TGTGCCAGCAGGGGTGATTACTACGAGCAGTACTTC
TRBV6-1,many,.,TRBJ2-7,CASSEGGDDEQYF,TGTGCCAGCAGTGAAGGGGGAGACGACGAGCAGTACTTC
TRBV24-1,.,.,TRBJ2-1,CATSDGDLNSYNEQFF,TGTGCCACCAGTGATGGGGACTTAAACTCCTACAATGAGCAGTTCTTC
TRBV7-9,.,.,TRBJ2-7,CASSPREKLYEQYF,TGTGCCAGCAGCCCCCGGGAGAAACTCTACGAGCAGTACTTC
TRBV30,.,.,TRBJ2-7,CARSGPGPALEQYF,TGTGCCCGGAGTGGTCCCGGACCGGCCCTCGAGCAGTACTTC
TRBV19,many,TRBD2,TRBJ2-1,CASSPTSGPSYNEQFF,TGTGCCAGTAGTCCGACTAGCGGGCCGTCCTACAATGAGCAGTTCTTC
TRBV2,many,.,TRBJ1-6,CASSGSRRVLNSPLHF,TGTGCCAGCAGTGGTAGCCGCAGGGTTCTGAATTCACCCCTCCACTTT
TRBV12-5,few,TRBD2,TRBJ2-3,CASGPGTSGVGTQYF,TGTGCTAGTGGTCCCGGGACTAGCGGGGTAGGTACGCAGTATTTT
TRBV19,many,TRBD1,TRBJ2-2,CASSITGGRSGELFF,TGTGCCAGTAGTATTACAGGGGGCCGGTCCGGGGAGCTGTTTTTT
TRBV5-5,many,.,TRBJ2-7,CASSPTRERWHEQYF,TGTGCCAGCAGCCCAACCCGAGAACGATGGCACGAGCAGTACTTC
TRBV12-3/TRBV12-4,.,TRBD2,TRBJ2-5,CASSLEIAGGVETQYF,TGTGCCAGCAGTTTAGAAATAGCGGGAGGGGTTGAGACCCAGTACTTC
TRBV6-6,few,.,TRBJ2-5,CASSYLQETQYF,TGTGCCAGCAGTTACCTTCAAGAGACCCAGTACTTC
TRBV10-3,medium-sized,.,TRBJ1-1,CAISESGPYTEAFF,TGTGCCATCAGTGAGTCCGGCCCCTACACTGAAGCTTTCTTT
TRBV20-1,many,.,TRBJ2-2,CSARLGLGGELFF,TGCAGTGCTAGATTGGGCCTAGGCGGGGAGCTGTTTTTT
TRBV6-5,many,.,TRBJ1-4,CASSQRAFRIEKLFF,TGTGCCAGCAGTCAGAGGGCTTTCCGCATTGAAAAACTGTTTTTT
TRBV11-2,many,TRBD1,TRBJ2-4,CASSLGQGARAIQYF,TGTGCCAGCAGCTTAGGGCAGGGGGCAAGGGCCATTCAGTACTTC
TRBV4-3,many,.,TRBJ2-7,CASSQVLGSYEQYF,TGCGCCAGCAGCCAAGTACTCGGGAGCTACGAGCAGTACTTC
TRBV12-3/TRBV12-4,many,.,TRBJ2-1,CASSPDGVQGGFSYNEQFF,TGTGCCAGCAGTCCCGACGGGGTGCAGGGCGGGTTCTCCTACAATGAGCAGTTCTTC
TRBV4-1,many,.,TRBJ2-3,CASSQAVAYTQYF,TGCGCCAGCAGCCAGGCGGTGGCCTATACGCAGTATTTT
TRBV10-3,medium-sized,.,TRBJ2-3,CAISGEPGDPTDTQYF,TGTGCCATCAGCGGAGAGCCAGGGGACCCCACAGATACGCAGTATTTT
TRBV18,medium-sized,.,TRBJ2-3,CASSPEDTGTDTQYF,TGTGCCAGCTCACCGGAGGACACAGGCACAGATACGCAGTATTTT
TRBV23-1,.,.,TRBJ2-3,CASSQKESRSSADTQYF,TGCGCCAGCAGTCAAAAGGAGAGCCGTTCTAGCGCAGATACGCAGTATTTT
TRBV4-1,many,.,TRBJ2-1,CASSQRSGPHEQFF,TGCGCCAGCAGCCAACGGAGTGGGCCCCATGAGCAGTTCTTC
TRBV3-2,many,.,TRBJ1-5,CASRTVKGHQPQHF,TGTGCCAGCAGGACGGTTAAAGGACATCAGCCCCAGCATTTT
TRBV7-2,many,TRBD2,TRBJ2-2,CASSLWEVAGGPVGELFF,TGTGCCAGCAGCCTATGGGAGGTAGCGGGAGGGCCGGTCGGGGAGCTGTTTTTT
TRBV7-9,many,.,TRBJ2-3,CASSLAGRGTDTQYF,TGTGCCAGCAGCTTAGCGGGACGGGGCACAGATACGCAGTATTTT
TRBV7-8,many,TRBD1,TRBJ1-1,CASSFVEGAMGTEAFF,TGTGCCAGCAGCTTTGTAGAGGGGGCGATGGGTACTGAAGCTTTCTTT
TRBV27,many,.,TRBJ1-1,CASSLLGNTEAFF,TGTGCCAGCAGTTTGTTGGGGAACACTGAAGCTTTCTTT
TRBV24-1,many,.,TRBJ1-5,CATSEGVRNQPQHF,TGTGCCACCAGCGAGGGGGTACGGAATCAGCCCCAGCATTTT
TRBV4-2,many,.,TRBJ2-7,CASSQEGGRSLPSYEQYF,TGTGCCAGCAGCCAAGAGGGGGGCCGATCTCTTCCCTCCTACGAGCAGTACTTC
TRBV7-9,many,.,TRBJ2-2,CASSLGRATGELFF,TGTGCCAGCAGCTTAGGCAGAGCCACCGGGGAGCTGTTTTTT
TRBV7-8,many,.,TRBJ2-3,CASSLETQYF,TGTGCCAGCAGCTTAGAAACGCAGTATTTT
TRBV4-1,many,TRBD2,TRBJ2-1,CASSQVAGPYNEQFF,TGCGCCAGCAGCCAAGTAGCGGGACCCTACAATGAGCAGTTCTTC
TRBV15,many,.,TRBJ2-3,CATSRVAQPTDTQYF,TGTGCCACCAGCAGAGTCGCACAGCCCACAGATACGCAGTATTTT
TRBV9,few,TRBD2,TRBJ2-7,CASSVGAGELREQYF,TGTGCCAGCAGCGTAGGTGCGGGAGAATTGAGGGAGCAGTACTTC
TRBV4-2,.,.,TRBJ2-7,CASSQSADYSYEQYF,TGTGCCAGCAGCCAATCCGCGGATTATTCCTACGAGCAGTACTTC
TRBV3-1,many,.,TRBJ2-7,CASSQKPDYSYEQYF,TGTGCCAGCAGCCAAAAGCCTGACTACTCCTACGAGCAGTACTTC
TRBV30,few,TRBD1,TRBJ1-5,CAWSQGASGNQPQHF,TGTGCCTGGAGTCAGGGGGCCTCGGGCAATCAGCCCCAGCATTTT
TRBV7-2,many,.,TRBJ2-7,CASSPWGEHEQYF,TGTGCCAGCAGCCCTTGGGGAGAGCACGAGCAGTACTTC
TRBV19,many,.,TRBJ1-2,CASSKNSDRLGNYGYTF,TGTGCCAGTAGTAAGAACTCCGACAGGTTGGGTAACTATGGCTACACCTTC
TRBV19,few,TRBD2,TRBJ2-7,CASTPGAGYEQYF,TGTGCCAGTACCCCGGGAGCGGGGTACGAGCAGTACTTC